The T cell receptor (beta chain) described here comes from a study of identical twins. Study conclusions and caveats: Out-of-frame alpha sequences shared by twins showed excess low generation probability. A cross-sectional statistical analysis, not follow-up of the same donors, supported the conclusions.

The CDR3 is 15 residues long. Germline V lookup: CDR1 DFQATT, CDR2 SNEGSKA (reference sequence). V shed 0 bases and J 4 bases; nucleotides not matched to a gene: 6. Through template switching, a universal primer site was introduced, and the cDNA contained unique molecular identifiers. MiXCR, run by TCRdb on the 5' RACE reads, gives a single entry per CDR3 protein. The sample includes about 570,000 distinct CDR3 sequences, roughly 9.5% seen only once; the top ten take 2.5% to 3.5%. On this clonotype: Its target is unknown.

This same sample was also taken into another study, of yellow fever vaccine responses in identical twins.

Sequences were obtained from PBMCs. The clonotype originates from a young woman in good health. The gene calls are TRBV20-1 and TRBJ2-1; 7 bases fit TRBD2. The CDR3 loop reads CSARDRVSGYNEQFF. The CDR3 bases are TGCAGTGCTAGAGATCGGGTTAGCGGGTACAATGAGCAGTTCTTC.